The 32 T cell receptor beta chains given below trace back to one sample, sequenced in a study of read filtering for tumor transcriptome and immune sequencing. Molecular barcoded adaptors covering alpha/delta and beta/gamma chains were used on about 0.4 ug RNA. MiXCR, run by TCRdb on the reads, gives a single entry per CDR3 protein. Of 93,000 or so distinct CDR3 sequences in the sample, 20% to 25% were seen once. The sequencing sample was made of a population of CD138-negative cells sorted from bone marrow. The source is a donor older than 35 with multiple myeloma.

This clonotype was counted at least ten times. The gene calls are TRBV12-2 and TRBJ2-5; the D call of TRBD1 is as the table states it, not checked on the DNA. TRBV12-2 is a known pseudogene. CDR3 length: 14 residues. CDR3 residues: CASRLGIGGETQYF. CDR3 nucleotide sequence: TGTGCAAGTCGACTCGGGATAGGCGGAGAGACCCAGTACTTC.

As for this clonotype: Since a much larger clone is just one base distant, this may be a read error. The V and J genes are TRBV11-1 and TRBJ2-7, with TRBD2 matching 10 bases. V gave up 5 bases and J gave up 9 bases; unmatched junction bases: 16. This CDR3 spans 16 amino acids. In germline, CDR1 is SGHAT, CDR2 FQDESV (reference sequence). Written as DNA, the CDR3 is TGTGCCAGCAGCGCGCAGGGTAGCGGGGGGCTTCACGGGCAGTACTTC. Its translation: CASSAQGSGGLHGQYF.

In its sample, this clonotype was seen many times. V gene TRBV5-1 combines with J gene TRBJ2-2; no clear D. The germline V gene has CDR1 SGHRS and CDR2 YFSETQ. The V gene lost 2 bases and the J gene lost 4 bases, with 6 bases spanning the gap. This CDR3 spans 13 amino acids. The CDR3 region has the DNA TGCGCCAGCAGCTTTGAAGGCACCGGGGAGCTGTTTTTT. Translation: CASSFEGTGELFF.

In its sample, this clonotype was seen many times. The CDR3 bases are TGTGCGGGTGGCAGGAGGGGGAACACTGAAGCTTTCTTT. Protein: CAGGRRGNTEAFF. The chain combines TRBV2 with TRBJ1-1; a possible D gene is TRBD1 (5 bases). The CDR3 is made up of 13 amino acids. CDR1 and CDR2 (germline): SNHLY, FYNNEI.

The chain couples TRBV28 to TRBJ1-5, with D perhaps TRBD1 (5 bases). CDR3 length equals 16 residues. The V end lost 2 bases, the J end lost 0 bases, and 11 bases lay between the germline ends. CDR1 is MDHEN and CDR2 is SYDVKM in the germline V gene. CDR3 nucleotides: TGTGCCAGCAGTTTAAGGGGATACGATAGCAATCAGCCCCAGCATTTT. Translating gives CASSLRGYDSNQPQHF.

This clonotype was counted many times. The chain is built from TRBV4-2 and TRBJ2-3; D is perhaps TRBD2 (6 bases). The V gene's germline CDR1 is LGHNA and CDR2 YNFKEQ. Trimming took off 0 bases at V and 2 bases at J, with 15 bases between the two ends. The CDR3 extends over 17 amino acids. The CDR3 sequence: CASSQDLIAAFTDTQYF. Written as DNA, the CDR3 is TGTGCCAGCAGCCAAGATTTAATAGCGGCCTTCACAGATACGCAGTATTTT.

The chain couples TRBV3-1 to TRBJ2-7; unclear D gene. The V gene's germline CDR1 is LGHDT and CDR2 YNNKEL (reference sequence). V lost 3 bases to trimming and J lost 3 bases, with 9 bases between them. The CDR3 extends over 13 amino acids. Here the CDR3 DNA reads TGTGCCAGCAGCCATGGTAGCAGCTACGAGCAGTACTTC. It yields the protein CASSHGSSYEQYF.

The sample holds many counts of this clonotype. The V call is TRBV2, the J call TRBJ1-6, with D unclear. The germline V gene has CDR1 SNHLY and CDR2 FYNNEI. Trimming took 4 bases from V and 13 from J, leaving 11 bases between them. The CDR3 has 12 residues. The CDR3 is CASSVQVQPLHF. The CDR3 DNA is TGTGCCAGCAGTGTCCAGGTCCAGCCCCTCCACTTT.

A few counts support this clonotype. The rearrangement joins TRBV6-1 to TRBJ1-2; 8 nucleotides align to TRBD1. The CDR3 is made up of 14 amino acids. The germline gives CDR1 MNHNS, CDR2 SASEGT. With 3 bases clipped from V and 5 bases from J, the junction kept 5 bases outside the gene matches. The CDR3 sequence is CASSEGTGMYGYTF. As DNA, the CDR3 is TGTGCCAGCAGTGAGGGGACAGGCATGTATGGCTACACCTTC.

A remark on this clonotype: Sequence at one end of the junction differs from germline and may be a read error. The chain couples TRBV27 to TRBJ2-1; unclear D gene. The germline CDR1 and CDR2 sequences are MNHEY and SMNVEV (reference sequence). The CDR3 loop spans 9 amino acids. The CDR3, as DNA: TGTGCCAGCAGTTTAAGCGAGCTCTTC. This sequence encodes CASSLSELF.

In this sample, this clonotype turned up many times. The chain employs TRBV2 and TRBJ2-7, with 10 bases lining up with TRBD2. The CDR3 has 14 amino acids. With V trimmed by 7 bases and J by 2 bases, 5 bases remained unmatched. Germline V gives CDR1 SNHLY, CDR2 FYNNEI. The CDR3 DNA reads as TGTGCCAGCAAGAAAGCGGGAGGGCCCTACGAGCAGTACTTC. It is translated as CASKKAGGPYEQYF.

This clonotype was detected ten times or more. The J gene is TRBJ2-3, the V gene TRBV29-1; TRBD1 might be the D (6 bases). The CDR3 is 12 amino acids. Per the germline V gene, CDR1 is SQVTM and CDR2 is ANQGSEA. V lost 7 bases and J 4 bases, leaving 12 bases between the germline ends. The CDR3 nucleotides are TGCAGCGCGGGACACTCGGCAGATACGCAGTATTTT. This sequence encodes CSAGHSADTQYF.

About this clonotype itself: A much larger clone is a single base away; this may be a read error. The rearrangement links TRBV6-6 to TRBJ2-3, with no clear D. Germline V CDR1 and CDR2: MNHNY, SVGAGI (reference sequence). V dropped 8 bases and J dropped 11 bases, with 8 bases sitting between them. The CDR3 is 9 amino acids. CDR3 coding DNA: TGTGCCAGCGGGAATAGGCAGTATTTT. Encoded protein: CASGNRQYF.

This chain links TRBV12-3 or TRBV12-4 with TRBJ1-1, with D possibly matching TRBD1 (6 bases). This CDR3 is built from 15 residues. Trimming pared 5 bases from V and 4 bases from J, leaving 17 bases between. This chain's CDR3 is CASSHSGQRPTEAFF. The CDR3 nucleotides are TGTGCCAGCAGTCACAGTGGACAGCGGCCCACTGAAGCTTTCTTT.

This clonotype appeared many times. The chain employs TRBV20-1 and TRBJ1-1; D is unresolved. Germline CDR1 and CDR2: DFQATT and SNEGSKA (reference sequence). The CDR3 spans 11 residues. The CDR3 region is CRTDKNTEAFF. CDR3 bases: TGCAGAACCGACAAGAACACTGAAGCTTTCTTT.

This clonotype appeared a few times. CDR3 sequence (DNA): TGTGCCAGTAGTGCTCTAGACAGTACCGGGGAGCTGTTTTTT. It is translated as CASSALDSTGELFF. J is TRBJ2-2 and V is TRBV19, with D possibly being TRBD1 (5 bases). The V end lost 5 bases, the J end lost 5 bases, and 12 bases lay between the germline ends. Looked up from germline, CDR1 is LNHDA and CDR2 is SQIVND (reference sequence). This CDR3 region has 14 residues.

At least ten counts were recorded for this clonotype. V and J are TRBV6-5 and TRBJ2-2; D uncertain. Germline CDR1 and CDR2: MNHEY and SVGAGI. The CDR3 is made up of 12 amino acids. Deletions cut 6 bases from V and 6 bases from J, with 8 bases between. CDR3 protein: CASRLVAGELFF. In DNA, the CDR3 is TGTGCCAGCAGATTAGTAGCCGGGGAGCTGTTTTTT.

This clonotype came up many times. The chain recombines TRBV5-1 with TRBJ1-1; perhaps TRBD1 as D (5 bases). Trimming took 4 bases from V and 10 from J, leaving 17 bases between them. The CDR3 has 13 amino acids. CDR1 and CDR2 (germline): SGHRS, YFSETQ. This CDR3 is CASSDTQGNSAFF. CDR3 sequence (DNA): TGCGCCAGCAGCGATACCCAGGGTAATTCAGCTTTCTTT.

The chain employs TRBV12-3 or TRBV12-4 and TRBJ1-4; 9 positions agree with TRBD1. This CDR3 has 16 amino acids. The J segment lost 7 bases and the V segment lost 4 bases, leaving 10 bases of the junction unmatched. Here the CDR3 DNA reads TGTGCCAGCAGTTCCTACACAGGGGGCTTTTCTGAAAAACTGTTTTTT. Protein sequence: CASSSYTGGFSEKLFF.

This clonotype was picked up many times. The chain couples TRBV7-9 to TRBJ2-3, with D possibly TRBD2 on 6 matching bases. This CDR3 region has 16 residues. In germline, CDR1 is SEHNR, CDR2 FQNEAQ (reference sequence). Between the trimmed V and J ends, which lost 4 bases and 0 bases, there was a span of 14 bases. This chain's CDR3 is CASSSSSSASTDTQYF. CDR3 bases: TGTGCCAGCAGCTCTTCCTCTAGCGCGAGCACAGATACGCAGTATTTT.

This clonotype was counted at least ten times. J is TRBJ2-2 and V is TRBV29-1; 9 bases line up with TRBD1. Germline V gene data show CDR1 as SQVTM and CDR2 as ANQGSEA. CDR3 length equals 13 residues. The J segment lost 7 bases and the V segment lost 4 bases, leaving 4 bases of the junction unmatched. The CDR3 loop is CSVGDRAIGELFF. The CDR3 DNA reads TGCAGCGTTGGGGACAGGGCTATCGGGGAGCTGTTTTTT.

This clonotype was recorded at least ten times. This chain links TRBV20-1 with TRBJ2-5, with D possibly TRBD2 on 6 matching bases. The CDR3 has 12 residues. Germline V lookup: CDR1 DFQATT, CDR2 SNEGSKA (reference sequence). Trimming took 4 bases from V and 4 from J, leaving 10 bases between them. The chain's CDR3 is CSANSGGETQYF. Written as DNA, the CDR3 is TGCAGTGCTAATAGCGGAGGAGAGACCCAGTACTTC.

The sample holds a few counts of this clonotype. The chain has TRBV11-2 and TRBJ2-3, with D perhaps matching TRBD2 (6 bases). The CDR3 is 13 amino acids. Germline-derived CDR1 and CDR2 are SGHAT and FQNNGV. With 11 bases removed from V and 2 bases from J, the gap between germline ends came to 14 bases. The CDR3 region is CASSRGNTDTQYF. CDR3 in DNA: TGTGCCTCTAGCCGGGGGAACACAGATACGCAGTATTTT.

This chain's CDR3 is CASSVGWGFGANVLTF. As DNA, the CDR3 is TGTGCCAGCAGTGTGGGTTGGGGCTTTGGGGCCAACGTCCTGACTTTC. The chain combines TRBV28 with TRBJ2-6; D is possibly TRBD1 (5 bases). CDR1 is MDHEN, CDR2 SYDVKM, per germline. This CDR3 is 16 amino acids long. V lost 5 bases and J lost 3, with 14 bases in between.

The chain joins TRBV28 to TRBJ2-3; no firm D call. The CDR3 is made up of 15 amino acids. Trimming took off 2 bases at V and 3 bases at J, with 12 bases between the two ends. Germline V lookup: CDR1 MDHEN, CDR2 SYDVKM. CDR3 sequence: CASSLNRDLTDTQYF. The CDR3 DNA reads TGTGCCAGCAGTTTAAATAGGGATTTAACAGATACGCAGTATTTT.

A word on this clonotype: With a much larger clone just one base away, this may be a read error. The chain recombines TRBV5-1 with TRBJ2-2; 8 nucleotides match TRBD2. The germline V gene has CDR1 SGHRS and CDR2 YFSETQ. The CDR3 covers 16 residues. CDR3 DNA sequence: TGCGCCAGCAGCGTACTAGGACTAGCCAACACCGGGGAGCTGTCTTTT. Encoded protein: CASSVLGLANTGELSF.

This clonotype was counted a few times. DNA for the CDR3: TGCGCCAGCAGCCCCTACCTTAGCGGGGGGGCCGCAGATACGCAGTATTTT. This translates into CASSPYLSGGAADTQYF. This sequence joins TRBV5-1 and TRBJ2-3, with 11 bases aligning to TRBD2. Per the germline V gene, CDR1 is SGHRS and CDR2 is YFSETQ. V lost 4 bases and J lost 4; bases outside the gene matches: 11. The CDR3 covers 17 residues.

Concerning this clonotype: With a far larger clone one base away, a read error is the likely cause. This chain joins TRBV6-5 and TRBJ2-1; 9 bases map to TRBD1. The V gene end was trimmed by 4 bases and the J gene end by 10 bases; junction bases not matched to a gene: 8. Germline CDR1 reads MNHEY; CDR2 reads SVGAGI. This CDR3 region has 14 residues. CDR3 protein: CASSFGTGIHEQFF. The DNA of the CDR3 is TGTGCCAGCAGTTTCGGGACAGGGATCCACGAGCAGTTCTTC.

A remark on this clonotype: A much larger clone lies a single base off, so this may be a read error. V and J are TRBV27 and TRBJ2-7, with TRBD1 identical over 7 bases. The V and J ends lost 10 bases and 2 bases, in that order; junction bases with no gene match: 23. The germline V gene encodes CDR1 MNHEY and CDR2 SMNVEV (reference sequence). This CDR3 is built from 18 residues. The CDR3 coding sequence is TGTGCCAACCTGACTTTGGCCGGCCGGGACAGACTTACCTACGAGCAGTACTTC. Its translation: CANLTLAGRDRLTYEQYF.

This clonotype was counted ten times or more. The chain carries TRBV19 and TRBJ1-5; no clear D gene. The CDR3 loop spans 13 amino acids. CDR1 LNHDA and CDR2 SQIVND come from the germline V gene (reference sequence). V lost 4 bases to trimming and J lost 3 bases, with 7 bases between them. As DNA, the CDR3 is TGTGCCAGTAGTAACACCTACAATCAGCCCCAGCATTTT. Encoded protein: CASSNTYNQPQHF.

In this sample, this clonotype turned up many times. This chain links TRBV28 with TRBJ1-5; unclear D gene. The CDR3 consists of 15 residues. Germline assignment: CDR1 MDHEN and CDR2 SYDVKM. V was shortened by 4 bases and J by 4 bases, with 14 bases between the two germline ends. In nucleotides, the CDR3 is TGTGCCAGCAGTTCCCTCCCCGGGATAAATCAGCCCCAGCATTTT. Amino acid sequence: CASSSLPGINQPQHF.

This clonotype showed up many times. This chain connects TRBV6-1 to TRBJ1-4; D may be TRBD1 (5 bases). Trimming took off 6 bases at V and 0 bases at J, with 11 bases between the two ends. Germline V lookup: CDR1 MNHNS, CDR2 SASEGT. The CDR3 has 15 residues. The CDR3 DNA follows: TGTGCCAGCAGACGCCAGGGAGCAACTAATGAAAAACTGTTTTTT. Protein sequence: CASRRQGATNEKLFF.